The clone carrying this TCR beta chain has ten or more counts. TCRdb passed the 5' RACE reads through MiXCR, listing each CDR3 protein once. The sample includes about 130,000 distinct CDR3 sequences, 6.5% to 8% of them seen just once. The sample belongs to a study of T cells after yellow fever vaccination. This CDR3 region has 13 residues. The junction had 0 bases not matched to a gene; V was cut back by 3 bases and J by 4 bases. Looked up from germline, CDR1 is LGHDT and CDR2 is YNNKEL (reference sequence). The source of this sequence is a man aged 18-30 years who received the YFV17D yellow fever vaccine. Material: CD4+ T cells sorted from PBMCs, obtained roughly 10 days after the first yellow fever vaccination. This chain links TRBV3-1 with TRBJ2-5; TRBD2 matches at 9 bases. The CDR3 DNA sequence: TGTGCCAGCAGCCAGCGGGGGGGAGAGACCCAGTACTTC. Its translation: CASSQRGGETQYF.